Listed below are T cell receptor beta chains from one sample, sequenced in a study of CD8+CD57+ T cells in acquired aplastic anemia. TCRdb reprocessed the reads with MiXCR, giving one entry per CDR3 protein. The sample lists 150,000 or so distinct CDR3 sequences, about 45% occurring once. The sequenced sample consisted of sorted CD4+, CD8+, or CD8+CD57+ T cells (not recorded which) from PBMCs. The receptors stem from a human donor with aplastic anemia. The CDR3 runs from the conserved cysteine through the conserved F or W. A D gene is named only where the DNA matches it firmly. The size field is filled for only some rows; it gives once, few, many or a size class.

>TRBV19|medium-sized|-|TRBJ2-7
TGTGCCAGTAGCCACCCGGCAGGGTCAGTCTACGAGCAGTACTTC
CASSHPAGSVYEQYF
>TRBV2|many|TRBD1|TRBJ1-6
TGTGCCAACACGGGACAGAATTCACCCCTCCACTTT
CANTGQNSPLHF
>TRBV29-1|-|TRBD1|TRBJ2-7
TGCAGCGTTCCGGGACAGGGGGCCTACGAGCAGTACTTC
CSVPGQGAYEQYF
>TRBV7-9|once|-|TRBJ2-7
TGTGCCAGCAGAGGGGACGGAGCCTACGAGCAGTACTTC
CASRGDGAYEQYF
>TRBV19|many|TRBD2|TRBJ2-3
TGTGCCAGTAGCCCGACTAGCGGGAGAGCTTCCACAGATACGCAGTATTTT
CASSPTSGRASTDTQYF
>TRBV29-1|-|-|TRBJ1-2
TGCAGCGTTGATTGGGCAGGCCCGCTTGGCTACACCTTC
CSVDWAGPLGYTF
>TRBV19|many|-|TRBJ2-3
TGTGCCAGTAGTATGCGGCAGGGTCGAGATACGCAGTATTTT
CASSMRQGRDTQYF
>TRBV19|many|-|TRBJ1-5
TGTGCCAGTAACTCCCAAAGACGGACCGCTACGGGCGGCAATCAGCCCCAGCATTTT
CASNSQRRTATGGNQPQHF
>TRBV11-1|-|-|TRBJ2-5
TGTGCCAGCAGCCTAGGACAGGGAGGGAACCGAGAGACCCAGTACTTC
CASSLGQGGNRETQYF
>TRBV3-1|-|-|TRBJ1-1
TGTGCCAGCAGCCAAGATTTGGGGCGGTTAGCGAACACTGAAGCTTTCTTT
CASSQDLGRLANTEAFF
>TRBV20-1|-|-|TRBJ2-7
TGCAGTGCTAGACGGCTAGACGCAACCTACGAGCAGTACTTC
CSARRLDATYEQYF